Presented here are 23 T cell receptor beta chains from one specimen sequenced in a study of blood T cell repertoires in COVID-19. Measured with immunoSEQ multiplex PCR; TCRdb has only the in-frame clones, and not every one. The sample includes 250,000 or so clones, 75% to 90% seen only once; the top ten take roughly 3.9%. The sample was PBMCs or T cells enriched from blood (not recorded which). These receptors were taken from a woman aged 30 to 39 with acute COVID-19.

CDR3 coding DNA: TGCAGCGTTGAAGGCAACCTAGCGGGAGGGCCAGTGGCCTACAATGAGCAGTTCTTC. As protein: CSVEGNLAGGPVAYNEQFF. The V gene is TRBV29-1, the J gene TRBJ2-1, with 12 bases aligning to TRBD2. The CDR3 is 19 amino acids. Germline trimming cut 1 base from V and 2 bases from J; bases unmatched to any gene: 12. Germline V gives CDR1 SQVTM, CDR2 ANQGSEA.

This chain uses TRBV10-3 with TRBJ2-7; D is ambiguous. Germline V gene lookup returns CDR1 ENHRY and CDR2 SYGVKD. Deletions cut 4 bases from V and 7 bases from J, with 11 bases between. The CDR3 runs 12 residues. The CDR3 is CAISGTSWEQYF. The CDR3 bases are TGTGCCATCAGTGGAACGAGCTGGGAGCAGTACTTC.

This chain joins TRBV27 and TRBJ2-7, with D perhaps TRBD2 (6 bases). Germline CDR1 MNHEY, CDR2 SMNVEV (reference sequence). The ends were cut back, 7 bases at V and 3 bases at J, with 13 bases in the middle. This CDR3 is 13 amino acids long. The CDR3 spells CASMRGRDYEQYF. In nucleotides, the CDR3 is TGTGCCAGCATGAGAGGGCGGGACTACGAGCAGTACTTC.

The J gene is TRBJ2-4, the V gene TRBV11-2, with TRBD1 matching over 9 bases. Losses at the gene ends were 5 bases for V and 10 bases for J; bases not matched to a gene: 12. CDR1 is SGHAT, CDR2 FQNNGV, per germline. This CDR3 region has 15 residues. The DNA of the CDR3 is TGTGCCAGCAGCGATCCTGGACAGGGGATCTATATTCAGTACTTC. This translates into CASSDPGQGIYIQYF.

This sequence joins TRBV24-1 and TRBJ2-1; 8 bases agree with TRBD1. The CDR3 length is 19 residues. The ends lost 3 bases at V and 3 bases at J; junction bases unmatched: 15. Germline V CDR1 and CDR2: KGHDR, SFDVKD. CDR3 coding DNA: TGTGCCACCAGTGATCCTTTTGGGGCCGGGACAGGACACTACAATGAGCAGTTCTTC. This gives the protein CATSDPFGAGTGHYNEQFF.

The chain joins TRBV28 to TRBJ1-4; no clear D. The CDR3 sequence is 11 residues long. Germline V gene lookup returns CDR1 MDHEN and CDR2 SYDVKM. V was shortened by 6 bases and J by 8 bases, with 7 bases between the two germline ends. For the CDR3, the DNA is TGTGCCAGCAGGAGTTTGGAAAAACTGTTTTTT. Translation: CASRSLEKLFF.

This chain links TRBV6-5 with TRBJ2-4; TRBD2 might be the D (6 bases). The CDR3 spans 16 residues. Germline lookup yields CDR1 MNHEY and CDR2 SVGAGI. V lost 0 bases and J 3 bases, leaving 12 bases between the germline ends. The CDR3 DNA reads TGTGCCAGCAGTTACTCGCGGGGATTTGGCAAAAACATTCAGTACTTC. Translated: CASSYSRGFGKNIQYF.

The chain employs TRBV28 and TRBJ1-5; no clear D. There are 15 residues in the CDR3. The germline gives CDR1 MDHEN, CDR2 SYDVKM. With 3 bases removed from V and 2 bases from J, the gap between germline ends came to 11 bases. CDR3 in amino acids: CASSFGGSGNQPQHF. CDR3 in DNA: TGTGCCAGCAGTTTTGGCGGGTCGGGCAATCAGCCCCAGCATTTT.

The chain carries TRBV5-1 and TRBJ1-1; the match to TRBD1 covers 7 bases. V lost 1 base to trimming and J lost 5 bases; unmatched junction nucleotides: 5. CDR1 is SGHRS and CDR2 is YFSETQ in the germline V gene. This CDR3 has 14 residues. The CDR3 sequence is CASSLSRQGTEAFF. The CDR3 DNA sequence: TGCGCCAGCAGCTTGAGTCGACAGGGAACTGAAGCTTTCTTT.

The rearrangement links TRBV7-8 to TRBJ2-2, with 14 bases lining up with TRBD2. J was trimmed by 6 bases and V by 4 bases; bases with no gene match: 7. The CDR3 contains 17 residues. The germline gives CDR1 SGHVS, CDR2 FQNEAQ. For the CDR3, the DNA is TGTGCCAGCAGCTATCCCGGGACTAGCGGGAGTTCCGGGGAGCTGTTTTTT. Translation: CASSYPGTSGSSGELFF.

CDR3 protein: CASSPPTGTLIDTQYF. The CDR3 DNA follows: TGTGCCAGCTCACCACCGACAGGGACGCTAATAGATACGCAGTATTTT. The V gene is TRBV18, the J gene TRBJ2-3; 7 bases are shared with TRBD1. V shed 0 bases and J 5 bases; nucleotides not matched to a gene: 8. This CDR3 comprises 16 residues. Germline CDR1 is KGHSH and CDR2 is LQKENI.

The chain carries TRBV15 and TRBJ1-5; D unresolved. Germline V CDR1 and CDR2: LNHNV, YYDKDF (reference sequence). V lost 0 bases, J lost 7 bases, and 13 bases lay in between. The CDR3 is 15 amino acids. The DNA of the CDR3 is TGTGCCACCAGCAGAGATTTGGGGAGAGGGCAGCCCCAGCATTTT. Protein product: CATSRDLGRGQPQHF.

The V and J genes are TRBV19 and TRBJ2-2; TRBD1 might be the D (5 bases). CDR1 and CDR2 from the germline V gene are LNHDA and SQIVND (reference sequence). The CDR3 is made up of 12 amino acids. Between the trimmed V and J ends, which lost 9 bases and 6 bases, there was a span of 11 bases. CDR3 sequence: CASNQGSGELFF. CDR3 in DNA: TGTGCCAGCAACCAGGGTTCCGGGGAGCTGTTTTTT.

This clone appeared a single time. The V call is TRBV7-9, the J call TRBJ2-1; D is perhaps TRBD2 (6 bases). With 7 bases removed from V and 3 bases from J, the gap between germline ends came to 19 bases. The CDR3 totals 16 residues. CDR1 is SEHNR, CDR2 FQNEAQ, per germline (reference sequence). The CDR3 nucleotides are TGTGCCAGCATCCTCCTAGGGCGGGATCACTACAATGAGCAGTTCTTC. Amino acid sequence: CASILLGRDHYNEQFF.

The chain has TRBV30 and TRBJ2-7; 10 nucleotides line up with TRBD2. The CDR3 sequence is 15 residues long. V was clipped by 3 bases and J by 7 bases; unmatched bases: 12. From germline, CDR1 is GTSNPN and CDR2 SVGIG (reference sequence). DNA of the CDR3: TGTGCCTGGAGCATCTCCCTAGCGGGAGTAGGTGAGCAGTACTTC. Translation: CAWSISLAGVGEQYF.

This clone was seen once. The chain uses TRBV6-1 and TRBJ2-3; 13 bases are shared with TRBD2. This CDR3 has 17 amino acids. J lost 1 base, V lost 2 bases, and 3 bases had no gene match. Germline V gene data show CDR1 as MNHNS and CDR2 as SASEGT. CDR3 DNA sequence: TGTGCCAGCAGTGAAACTAGCGGGAGGGGGGGCACAGATACGCAGTATTTT. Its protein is CASSETSGRGGTDTQYF.

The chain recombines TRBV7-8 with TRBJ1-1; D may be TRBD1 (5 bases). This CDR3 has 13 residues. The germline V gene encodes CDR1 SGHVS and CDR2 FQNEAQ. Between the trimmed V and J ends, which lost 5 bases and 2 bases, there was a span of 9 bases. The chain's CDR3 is CASSRQGNTEAFF. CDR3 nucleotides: TGTGCCAGCAGCCGTCAGGGTAACACTGAAGCTTTCTTT.

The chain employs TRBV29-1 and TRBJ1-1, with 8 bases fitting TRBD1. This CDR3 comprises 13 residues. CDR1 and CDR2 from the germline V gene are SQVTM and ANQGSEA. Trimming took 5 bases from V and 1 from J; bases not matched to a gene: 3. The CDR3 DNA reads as TGCAGCGTTACCGGGACAGGGAACACTGAAGCTTTCTTT. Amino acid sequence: CSVTGTGNTEAFF.

CDR3 sequence: CASSPGSGRAYTDTQYF. CDR3 coding DNA: TGTGCCAGCAGCCCAGGCAGCGGGAGGGCCTATACAGATACGCAGTATTTT. The rearrangement links TRBV5-4 to TRBJ2-3; TRBD2 aligns across 10 bases. The CDR3 spans 17 residues. Per the germline V gene, CDR1 is SGHNT and CDR2 is YYREEE (reference sequence). Trimming cost V 4 bases and J 3 bases; bases outside gene matches: 11. The whole variable domain, filled in from reference TRBV5-4 and TRBJ2-3, reads ETGVTQSPTHLIKTRGQQVTLRCSSQSGHNTVSWYQQALGQGPQFIFQYYREEENGRGNFPPRFSGLQFPNYSSELNVNALELDDSALYLCASSPGSGRAYTDTQYFGPGTRLTVL.

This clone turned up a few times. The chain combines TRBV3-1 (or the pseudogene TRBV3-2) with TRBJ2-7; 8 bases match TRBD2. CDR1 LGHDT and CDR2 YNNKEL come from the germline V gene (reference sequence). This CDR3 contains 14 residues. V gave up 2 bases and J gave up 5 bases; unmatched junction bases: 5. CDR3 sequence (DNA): TGTGCCAGCAGCCAATCCGGGAGGGCCCACGAGCAGTACTTC. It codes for CASSQSGRAHEQYF.

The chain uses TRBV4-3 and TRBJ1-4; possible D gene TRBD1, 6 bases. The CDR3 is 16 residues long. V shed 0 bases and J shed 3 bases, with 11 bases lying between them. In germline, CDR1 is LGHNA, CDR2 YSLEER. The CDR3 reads CASSQDSNRANEKLFF. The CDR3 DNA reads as TGCGCCAGCAGCCAAGATAGTAACAGGGCTAATGAAAAACTGTTTTTT.

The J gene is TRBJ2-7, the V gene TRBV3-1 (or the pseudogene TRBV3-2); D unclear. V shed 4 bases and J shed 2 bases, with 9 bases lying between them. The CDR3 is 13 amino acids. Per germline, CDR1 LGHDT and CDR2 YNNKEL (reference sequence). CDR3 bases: TGTGCCAGCAGCCTTACAGTTACCTACGAGCAGTACTTC. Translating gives CASSLTVTYEQYF.

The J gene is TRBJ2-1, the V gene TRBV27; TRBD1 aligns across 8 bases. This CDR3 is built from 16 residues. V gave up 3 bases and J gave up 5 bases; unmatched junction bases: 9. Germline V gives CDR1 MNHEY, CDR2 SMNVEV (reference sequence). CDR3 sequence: CASSLQLGQGNNEQFF. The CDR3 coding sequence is TGTGCCAGCAGTTTGCAACTAGGACAGGGAAACAATGAGCAGTTCTTC.